This TCR beta chain was captured in a study of blood T cells in healthy people across ages (dated by TCRdb to 2013 to 2016). For context, the study as a whole: Template switching captured roughly one uniquely barcoded TCR beta cDNA molecule per two T cells in model experiments. The study measured age-related changes in TCR beta repertoire diversity using deep sequencing normalized with unique cDNA molecular identifiers. Donors were grouped into four age groups: young (average roughly 17 years), middle-aged (around 39), aged (62) and long-lived (approximately 82). To avoid experimental bias, donors of different ages were spread randomly across the sequencing lanes. Using the same blood draw, the study looked at two additional independent replicas of 1 million unique cDNA reads for two donors, one aged 18 to 29 and the other aged 80 or older. Summary of the overall study and its limitations: The long-lived group showed more naive CD4+ T cells, fewer expanded clones and increased TCR diversity than the aged group, suggesting age selection. Because the CMV infection status of the donors was unknown, age-related changes in expanded clonotypes may potentially have been confounded. Observed TCR beta diversity per million T cells fell roughly linearly with age, and a significant reduction was already apparent by age around 44. Bulk unsorted PBMC profiling prevented conclusive comparison of naive and antigen-experienced compartments. Observed TCR beta diversity correlated strongly with the percentage of naive T cells measured by flow cytometry. Estimates of total diversity from one million sequenced T cells were regarded as lower bounds and underestimates.

Library preparation was by 5' RACE. Instrument used: Illumina HiSeq 2500. A second PCR of roughly 7 to 12 cycles was performed with a sample-barcoded 5' primer and a J-beta primer mix. Each TCR beta cDNA molecule received a unique molecular identifier from a template-switch 5' adaptor carrying 12 random nucleotides. At least 2.5 million CDR3-containing paired-end reads were obtained from each sample. First-strand cDNA synthesis was performed from all RNA using the Mint cDNA synthesis kit, with priming by a TRBC-specific oligonucleotide. After uracil-DNA glycosylase treatment, a first 18-cycle PCR used universal primers M1SS and BC2_uni_R on all cDNA. Processing in the source paper ran as follows. Normalization of each sample was performed by random selection of 1 million high-quality reads, each carrying a distinct molecular identifier. Reads sharing molecular identifiers were discarded rather than binned into consensus sequences. MiTCR, with a Q25 quality threshold and the strictest error-elimination algorithm, was used for CDR3 identification, clonotype clustering and error correction. Lower-bound total TCR beta diversity was estimated with a nonparametric unseen species model using Euler transformation. Through fastp at Q25 and MiXCR, TCRdb rebuilt clones from the public reads, retaining in-frame beta chains. Rows with one shared CDR3 protein collapse into an entry with the most common genes and DNA. Here the V and J calls rest on TCRdb's processing, not on the authors' analysis. The sample table lists around 1.5 million distinct CDR3 sequences, approximately 59% of them with a count of one. The ten largest account for under 8.5% of the sample.

There are 14 amino acids in the CDR3, from cysteine to phenylalanine inclusive. The entry retains the CDR3 DNA only, 42 bases that are in frame from base 1. For CDR1 and CDR2, the germline V gene lists SQVTM and ANQGSEA. Clipping removes 6 bases from V and 9 bases from J, with 9 as the unmatched junction base count. Systemically healthy Caucasian individuals from Russia, about 38 in total and aged about 6 to 100 years, were included as donors. Each donor gave around 9 milliliters of peripheral blood, collected into EDTA-treated Vacutainer tubes. Ficoll-Paque density-gradient centrifugation was used to isolate PBMCs, with at least 7 million per sample. Trizol reagent was used to extract total RNA from PBMCs, with at least 5.5 micrograms per sample. Naive CD45RAhigh/CD27high T cell percentages were measured by flow cytometry on a PBMC aliquot from every donor. Comments on this clonotype: Its antigen is currently not known. No base quality information exists; no much larger clone differs at one position.

The sequence derives from a man between 18 and 29 years old in good health. This chain joins TRBV29-1 to TRBJ2-1, with 12 bases in between that match TRBD2. Sequenced: blood. Read as DNA, the sequence is TGCAGCGTGGACGAACTAGCGGGAGGACCTGAGCAGTTCTTC. It encodes CSVDELAGGPEQFF.